The 20 T cell receptor beta chains presented below share a single source sample, sequenced in a study of blood T cell repertoires in COVID-19. Data came from immunoSEQ multiplex PCR; TCRdb stores just in-frame clones and leaves some out. The sample has more than 200,000 clones, 80% to 90% seen once. Sequencing input: peripheral blood. The receptors here all came from a woman at least 80 years old with COVID-19, enrolled during active disease.

This clone was observed a few times. V usage is TRBV7-9 and J usage is TRBJ2-1; D may be TRBD2 (7 bases). V lost 6 bases, J lost 3 bases, and 15 bases lay in between. Germline CDR1 is SEHNR and CDR2 is FQNEAQ (reference sequence). The CDR3 loop spans 15 amino acids. The CDR3 spells CASSSRGAIYNEQFF. The CDR3, as DNA: TGTGCCAGCAGTTCCCGGGGGGCTATCTACAATGAGCAGTTCTTC.

This clone was seen a single time. The chain recombines TRBV6-6 with TRBJ1-5; no firm D call. Trimming pared 2 bases from V and 0 bases from J, leaving 5 bases between. CDR1 and CDR2 from the germline V gene are MNHNY and SVGAGI (reference sequence). This CDR3 spans 14 amino acids. This CDR3 reads CASSYDTSNQPQHF. The CDR3 coding sequence is TGTGCCAGCAGTTACGACACTAGCAATCAGCCCCAGCATTTT.

The rearrangement uses TRBV10-3 and TRBJ2-7; 8 nucleotides line up with TRBD1. The trim removed 10 bases at V and 0 bases at J, leaving 5 bases unmatched. CDR1 ENHRY and CDR2 SYGVKD come from the germline V gene. The CDR3 totals 13 residues. Here the CDR3 reads CATRDRSSYEQYV. Here the CDR3 DNA reads TGTGCCACCCGGGACAGGAGCTCCTACGAGCAGTACGTC.

This chain uses TRBV6-6 with TRBJ2-2; 9 nucleotides match TRBD2. Germline V lookup: CDR1 MNHNY, CDR2 SVGAGI (reference sequence). The CDR3 spans 19 residues. J lost 0 bases, V lost 5 bases, and 13 bases had no gene match. In DNA, the CDR3 is TGTGCCAGCAGTCCCAGGGCGGGGGGGCCTTTAGCGAACACCGGGGAGCTGTTTTTT. This encodes CASSPRAGGPLANTGELFF.

The V call is TRBV3-1 (or the pseudogene TRBV3-2), the J call TRBJ1-2; D uncertain. From germline, CDR1 is LGHDT and CDR2 YNNKEL (reference sequence). CDR3 length equals 13 residues. V lost 6 bases and J lost 4, with 12 bases in between. CDR3 region: CASSPGWPYGYTF. The CDR3, as DNA: TGTGCCAGCAGTCCCGGGTGGCCCTATGGCTACACCTTC.

This clone was counted a single time. This chain links TRBV28 with TRBJ1-5; D is perhaps TRBD1 (5 bases). The CDR3 totals 15 residues. V was clipped by 7 bases and J by 0 bases, with 13 bases between them. Germline V gene data show CDR1 as MDHEN and CDR2 as SYDVKM. CDR3 residues: CASTLDRLSNQPQHF. The CDR3 bases are TGTGCCAGCACCCTAGACAGACTTAGCAATCAGCCCCAGCATTTT.

The CDR3 DNA reads TGTGCCAGCAGTTACTCCCCTGGCGGGGGGCACAATGAGCAGTTCTTC. Protein: CASSYSPGGGHNEQFF. The V gene is TRBV6-5, the J gene TRBJ2-1; TRBD2 agrees at 8 bases. Germline loops: CDR1 MNHEY, CDR2 SVGAGI. The CDR3 runs 16 residues. After removal of 0 bases from V and 5 bases from J, the junction contained 6 bases not matched to a gene.

This clone was counted a few times. The chain has TRBV6-5 and TRBJ1-5, with D perhaps matching TRBD1 (5 bases). Germline V gene data show CDR1 as MNHEY and CDR2 as SVGAGI. The CDR3 covers 15 residues. Trimming removed 5 bases at V and 3 bases at J, with 14 bases between. CDR3 residues: CASSQRGRPNQPQHF. CDR3 coding DNA: TGTGCCAGCAGTCAAAGGGGCCGTCCCAATCAGCCCCAGCATTTT.

This clone was observed a single time. The V call is TRBV5-1, the J call TRBJ2-3; 8 bases are shared with TRBD1. CDR3 length: 14 residues. V was pared by 7 bases and J by 2 bases, with 6 bases of the junction left unmatched. Germline V CDR1 and CDR2: SGHRS, YFSETQ. The CDR3 loop is CASSRDRHTDTQYF. The CDR3 DNA reads TGCGCCAGCTCTCGGGACAGGCACACAGATACGCAGTATTTT.

The rearrangement uses TRBV3-1 (or the pseudogene TRBV3-2) and TRBJ2-5, with D perhaps TRBD1 (6 bases). The CDR3 covers 13 residues. The germline V gene encodes CDR1 LGHDT and CDR2 YNNKEL (reference sequence). The V and J ends lost 10 bases and 6 bases respectively, with 18 bases between them. This CDR3 is CAIPQGTEQTQYF. For the CDR3, the DNA is TGTGCCATCCCCCAGGGGACCGAACAGACCCAGTACTTC.

J is TRBJ1-3 and V is TRBV18, with 7 nucleotides matching TRBD1. Germline loops: CDR1 KGHSH, CDR2 LQKENI. Germline trimming cut 6 bases from V and 11 bases from J; bases unmatched to any gene: 10. This CDR3 has 13 residues. CDR3 DNA sequence: TGTGCCAGCTCGTCGACAGGGAACCCACCCATATATTTT. Translated, it gives CASSSTGNPPIYF.

J is TRBJ1-4 and V is TRBV5-4; TRBD1 agrees at 7 bases. The CDR3 totals 15 residues. Germline loops: CDR1 SGHNT, CDR2 YYREEE (reference sequence). V trimming: 3 bases; J trimming: 8 bases; junction bases outside the gene matches: 10. CDR3 residues: CASSYRQGVNEKLFF. CDR3 DNA sequence: TGTGCCAGCAGCTACCGACAGGGCGTTAACGAAAAACTGTTTTTT.

The V and J genes are TRBV2 and TRBJ1-4; 8 bases line up with TRBD1. The V and J ends lost 6 bases and 0 bases, in that order; junction bases with no gene match: 0. CDR3 length: 14 residues. CDR1 is SNHLY and CDR2 is FYNNEI in the germline V gene. CDR3 in amino acids: CASRDRATNEKLFF. The CDR3 nucleotides are TGTGCCAGCAGGGACAGGGCAACTAATGAAAAACTGTTTTTT.

The gene calls are TRBV28 and TRBJ1-4; no firm D call. This CDR3 is 11 amino acids long. Trimming cost V 3 bases and J 8 bases, with 4 bases left between them. CDR1 is MDHEN, CDR2 SYDVKM, per germline. This chain's CDR3 is CASSFLEKLFF. In DNA, the CDR3 is TGTGCCAGCAGTTTTTTAGAAAAACTGTTTTTT.

This chain links TRBV11-3 with TRBJ2-1, with 10 bases fitting TRBD1. The CDR3 length is 15 residues. The ends lost 6 bases at V and 8 bases at J; junction bases unmatched: 10. Germline-derived CDR1 and CDR2 are SGHNT and YENEEA. The CDR3 DNA reads as TGTGCCAGCAGTTTTCGGACAGGGGGGCTGGATGAGCAGTTCTTC. Protein sequence: CASSFRTGGLDEQFF.

The chain has TRBV28 and TRBJ2-3; a possible D gene is TRBD1 (6 bases). The CDR3 contains 14 residues. Trimming took 4 bases from V and 2 from J, leaving 10 bases between them. Germline V gene data show CDR1 as MDHEN and CDR2 as SYDVKM. CDR3 protein: CASSSGTHTDTQYF. DNA of the CDR3: TGTGCCAGCAGTTCCGGGACACACACAGATACGCAGTATTTT.

The chain is built from TRBV5-1 and TRBJ1-4; D call uncertain. V dropped 0 bases and J dropped 4 bases, with 22 bases sitting between them. Germline CDR1 and CDR2: SGHRS and YFSETQ. CDR3 length equals 19 residues. CDR3: CASSLAGTDTRVVNEKLFF. The CDR3 DNA reads TGCGCCAGCAGCTTGGCTGGTACCGACACCCGCGTAGTTAATGAAAAACTGTTTTTT.

In this sample, this clone turned up once. The J gene is TRBJ2-3, the V gene TRBV5-1; 7 nucleotides match TRBD1. Losses at the gene ends were 2 bases for V and 1 base for J; bases not matched to a gene: 4. The CDR3 loop spans 15 amino acids. Germline V gene lookup returns CDR1 SGHRS and CDR2 YFSETQ. CDR3 DNA: TGCGCCAGCAGCTTAAGGGGGCCCGGCACAGATACGCAGTATTTT. Amino acid sequence: CASSLRGPGTDTQYF.

The rearrangement links TRBV4-1 to TRBJ1-6; D might be TRBD1 (6 bases). The germline V gene has CDR1 MGHRA and CDR2 YSYEKL. This CDR3 has 16 residues. The V end was cut by 1 base, the J end by 6 bases, with 13 bases between. CDR3 DNA: TGCGCCAGCAGCCAAGGACGAGCCAGGGGTAATTCACCCCTCCACTTT. It is translated as CASSQGRARGNSPLHF.

The chain couples TRBV5-1 to TRBJ2-1; 8 positions match TRBD1. Germline lookup yields CDR1 SGHRS and CDR2 YFSETQ. Trimming cost V 4 bases and J 6 bases; bases outside gene matches: 6. The CDR3 has 14 amino acids. CDR3 protein: CASSLEGTGNEQFF. In DNA, the CDR3 is TGCGCCAGCAGCCTGGAGGGGACAGGCAATGAGCAGTTCTTC.